This T cell receptor beta chain emerged from a study of T cell changes during pregnancy in multiple sclerosis. Measured with immunoSEQ multiplex PCR; TCRdb has only the in-frame clones, and not every one. The profile shows about 39,000 clones, 90% to 95% of them singletons. The CDR3 length is 15 residues. Germline V gene data show CDR1 as LNHDA and CDR2 as SQIVND (reference sequence). Trimming took 4 bases from V and 0 from J; bases not matched to a gene: 3. The receptor comes from a female donor with multiple sclerosis, enrolled in a pregnancy study. This sequence joins TRBV19 and TRBJ2-3; 8 bases match TRBD2. The starting material was CD4+ T cells from peripheral blood mononuclear cells, obtained after pregnancy. The CDR3 sequence is CASSTQRGSTDTQYF. The CDR3 region has the DNA TGTGCCAGTAGTACCCAGCGGGGGAGCACAGATACGCAGTATTTT. Together with reference TRBV19 and TRBJ2-3, the CDR3 gives the full variable domain: DGGITQSPKYLFRKEGQNVTLSCEQNLNHDAMYWYRQDPGQGLRLIYYSQIVNDFQKGDIAEGYSVSREKKESFPLTVTSAQKNPTAFYLCASSTQRGSTDTQYFGPGTRLTVL.